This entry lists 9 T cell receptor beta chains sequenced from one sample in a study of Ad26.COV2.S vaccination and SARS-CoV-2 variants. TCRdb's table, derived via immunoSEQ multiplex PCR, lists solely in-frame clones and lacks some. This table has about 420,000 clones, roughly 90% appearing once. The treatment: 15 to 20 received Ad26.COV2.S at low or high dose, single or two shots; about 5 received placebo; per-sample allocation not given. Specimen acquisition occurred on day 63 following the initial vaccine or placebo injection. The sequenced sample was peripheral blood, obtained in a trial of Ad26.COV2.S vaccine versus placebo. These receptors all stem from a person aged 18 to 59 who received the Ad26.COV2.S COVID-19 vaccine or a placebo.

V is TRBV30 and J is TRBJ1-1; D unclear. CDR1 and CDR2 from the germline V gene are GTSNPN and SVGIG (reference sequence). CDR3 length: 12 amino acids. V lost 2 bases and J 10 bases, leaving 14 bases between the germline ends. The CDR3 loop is CAWSIRDPLAFF. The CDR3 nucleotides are TGTGCCTGGAGTATTAGAGACCCTTTAGCTTTCTTT.

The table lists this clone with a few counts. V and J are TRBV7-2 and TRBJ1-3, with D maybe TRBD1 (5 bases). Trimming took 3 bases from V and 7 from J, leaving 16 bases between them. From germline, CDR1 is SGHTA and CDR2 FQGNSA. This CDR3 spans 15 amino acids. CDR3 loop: CASSFGANAGNTIYF. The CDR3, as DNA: TGTGCCAGCAGCTTCGGGGCCAATGCGGGGAACACCATATATTTT.

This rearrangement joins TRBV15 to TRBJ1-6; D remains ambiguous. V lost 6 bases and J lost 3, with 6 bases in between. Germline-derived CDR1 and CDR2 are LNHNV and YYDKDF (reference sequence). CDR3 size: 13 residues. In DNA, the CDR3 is TGTGCCACCAGGATCGGCTATAATTCACCCCTCCACTTT. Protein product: CATRIGYNSPLHF.

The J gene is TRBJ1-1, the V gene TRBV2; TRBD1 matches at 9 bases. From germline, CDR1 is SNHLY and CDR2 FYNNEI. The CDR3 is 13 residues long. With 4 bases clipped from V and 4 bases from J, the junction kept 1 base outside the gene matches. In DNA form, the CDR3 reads TGTGCCAGCAGTGCGGACAGGGGCACTGAAGCTTTCTTT. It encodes CASSADRGTEAFF. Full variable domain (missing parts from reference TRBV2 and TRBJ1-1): EPEVTQTPSHQVTQMGQEVILRCVPISNHLYFYWYRQILGQKVEFLVSFYNNEISEKSEIFDDQFSVERPDGSNFTLKIRSTKLEDSAMYFCASSADRGTEAFFGQGTRLTVV.

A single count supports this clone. Written as DNA, the CDR3 is TGTGCCAGCAGCTCGGGCGGCGGAGGGCAGTTCTTC. Translating it yields CASSSGGGGQFF. The chain has TRBV11-3 and TRBJ2-1; tentative D call: TRBD2 (5 bases). V lost 4 bases, J lost 12 bases, and 13 bases lay in between. Germline V gives CDR1 SGHNT, CDR2 YENEEA. This CDR3 spans 12 amino acids.

CDR3 region: CASSTDRSNQPQHF. CDR3 bases: TGTGCCAGCAGTACAGACAGAAGCAATCAGCCCCAGCATTTT. The V call is TRBV5-8, the J call TRBJ1-5; D may be TRBD1 (5 bases). Trimming pared 5 bases from V and 1 base from J, leaving 10 bases between. This CDR3 is built from 14 residues. Germline V lookup: CDR1 SGHTS, CDR2 YDEGEE.

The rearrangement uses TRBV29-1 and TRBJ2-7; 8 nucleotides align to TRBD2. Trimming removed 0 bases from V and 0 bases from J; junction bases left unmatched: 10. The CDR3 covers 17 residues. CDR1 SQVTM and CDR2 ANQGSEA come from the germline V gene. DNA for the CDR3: TGCAGCGTTGAAGATCGACCCCCGGGGGGGCTCTCCTACGAGCAGTACTTC. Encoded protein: CSVEDRPPGGLSYEQYF.

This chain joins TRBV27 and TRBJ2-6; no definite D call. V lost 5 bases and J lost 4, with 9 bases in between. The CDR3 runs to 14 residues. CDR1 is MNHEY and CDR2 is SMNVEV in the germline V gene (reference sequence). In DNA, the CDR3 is TGTGCCAGCAGTGCCTTGTGGGGGGCCAACGTCCTGACTTTC. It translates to CASSALWGANVLTF.

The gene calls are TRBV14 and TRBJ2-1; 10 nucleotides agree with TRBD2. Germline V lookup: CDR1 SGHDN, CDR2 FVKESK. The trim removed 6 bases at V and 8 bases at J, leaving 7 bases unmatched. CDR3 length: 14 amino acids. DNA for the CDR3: TGTGCCAGCAGACTTAGCGGGGGGCGGTATGAGCAGTTCTTC. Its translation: CASRLSGGRYEQFF.